These 13 T cell receptor beta chains came from one sample sequenced in a study of radiotherapy plus CTLA-4 blockade in lung cancer. Profiling relied on immunoSEQ multiplex PCR, and the TCRdb table lists in-frame clones only, not all of them. The data show 45,000 or so clones, 60% to 80% seen once. Here the sequenced sample was peripheral blood, taken from a patient treated with radiotherapy plus ipilimumab. The receptors were gathered from a human donor with non-small cell lung cancer who had stable disease on radiotherapy plus ipilimumab.

This chain connects TRBV5-1 to TRBJ1-2; D might be TRBD1 (6 bases). Germline CDR1 SGHRS, CDR2 YFSETQ. Trimming took off 4 bases at V and 6 bases at J, with 19 bases between the two ends. CDR3 length: 15 residues. CDR3 nucleotides: TGCGCCAGCAGCATTGCAAACAGGGAGCTACATGGCTACACCTTC. Amino acids: CASSIANRELHGYTF.

The rearrangement links TRBV9 to TRBJ1-5; D is perhaps TRBD1 (6 bases). V dropped 2 bases and J dropped 7 bases, with 13 bases sitting between them. This CDR3 comprises 14 residues. Germline CDR1 and CDR2: SGDLS and YYNGEE. CDR3 in amino acids: CASSVRGAGQPQHF. CDR3 nucleotides: TGTGCCAGCAGCGTGCGGGGGGCCGGGCAGCCCCAGCATTTT.

The J gene is TRBJ1-1, the V gene TRBV4-2; TRBD1 might be the D (6 bases). Germline CDR1 reads LGHNA; CDR2 reads YNFKEQ. This CDR3 has 15 amino acids. Deletions cut 0 bases from V and 2 bases from J, with 10 bases between. The CDR3 coding sequence is TGTGCCAGCAGCCAAGATAACAGGGCAAACACTGAAGCTTTCTTT. It yields the protein CASSQDNRANTEAFF.

This clone was found a few times. The chain links TRBV2 to TRBJ1-5, with D unresolved. The CDR3 covers 13 residues. Trimming pared 4 bases from V and 8 bases from J, leaving 12 bases between. Germline values: CDR1 SNHLY, CDR2 FYNNEI. CDR3 DNA sequence: TGTGCCAGCAGTGTGGCAGGTCAAAAGCCCCAGCATTTT. This sequence encodes CASSVAGQKPQHF.

V and J are TRBV5-4 and TRBJ2-5, with TRBD2 matching over 10 bases. This CDR3 spans 15 amino acids. After removal of 1 base from V and 5 bases from J, the junction contained 5 bases not matched to a gene. In germline, CDR1 is SGHNT, CDR2 YYREEE (reference sequence). The CDR3 reads CASSLRSGGWETQYF. CDR3 sequence (DNA): TGTGCCAGCAGCTTGCGTAGCGGGGGGTGGGAGACCCAGTACTTC.

The CDR3 protein is CASSQATLGPNYGYTF. In DNA, the CDR3 is TGCGCCAGCAGCCAAGCGACGCTAGGGCCAAACTATGGCTACACCTTC. The gene calls are TRBV4-1 and TRBJ1-2, with D hard to call. Germline CDR1 is MGHRA and CDR2 is YSYEKL. This CDR3 is 16 amino acids long. The V end was cut by 1 base, the J end by 2 bases, with 14 bases between.

The chain is built from TRBV2 and TRBJ1-2; no definite D call. Germline values: CDR1 SNHLY, CDR2 FYNNEI. Deletions cut 4 bases from V and 0 bases from J, with 12 bases between. The CDR3 has 15 residues. The CDR3 DNA follows: TGTGCCAGCAGTGGACAAGGACGGACTAACTATGGCTACACCTTC. Translation gives CASSGQGRTNYGYTF.

The rearrangement links TRBV12-5 to TRBJ2-5; D is unresolved. The CDR3 is 14 residues long. Germline CDR1 and CDR2: LGHNT and FRNRAP. V shed 7 bases and J shed 2 bases, with 14 bases lying between them. Here the CDR3 reads CASAPLGFQETQYF. CDR3 nucleotides: TGTGCTAGTGCCCCTCTGGGTTTTCAAGAGACCCAGTACTTC.

The chain links TRBV13 to TRBJ1-5; 7 bases map to TRBD1. Germline CDR1 and CDR2: PRHDT and FYEKMQ (reference sequence). With V trimmed by 0 bases and J by 4 bases, 3 bases remained unmatched. The CDR3 is made up of 15 amino acids. CDR3 region: CASSLGTGRNQPQHF. The CDR3 nucleotides are TGTGCCAGCAGCTTAGGGACAGGGAGAAATCAGCCCCAGCATTTT.

The chain uses TRBV4-3 and TRBJ2-1; TRBD2 matches at 11 bases. The CDR3 loop spans 16 amino acids. Losses at the gene ends were 3 bases for V and 10 bases for J; bases not matched to a gene: 11. Germline CDR1 reads LGHNA; CDR2 reads YSLEER. The CDR3 sequence: CASSQETSGVQREQFF. CDR3 nucleotides: TGCGCCAGCAGCCAGGAGACTAGCGGGGTCCAACGGGAGCAGTTCTTC.

The rearrangement joins TRBV30 to TRBJ1-2, with TRBD1 matching over 7 bases. Germline CDR1 and CDR2: GTSNPN and SVGIG (reference sequence). The CDR3 extends over 17 amino acids. J gave up 0 bases and V 2 bases, and 12 bases lay outside the gene matches. CDR3 bases: TGTGCCTGGAGTCCCCGGCTGACAGGGACTACTAACTATGGCTACACCTTC. Its translation is CAWSPRLTGTTNYGYTF.

CDR3 sequence reads: CASTFEGETQYF. As DNA, the CDR3 is TGCGCCAGCACCTTTGAGGGAGAGACCCAGTACTTC. The V call is TRBV10-2, the J call TRBJ2-5; possible D gene TRBD2, 5 bases. The CDR3 sequence is 12 residues long. CDR1 is WSHSY, CDR2 SAAADI, per germline. V was clipped by 7 bases and J by 4 bases, with 10 bases between them.

The chain carries TRBV5-6 and TRBJ1-2; 8 positions match TRBD1. The germline CDR1 and CDR2 sequences are SGHDT and YYEEEE. The V segment lost 4 bases and the J segment 3 bases; nucleotides outside the gene matches: 11. The CDR3 extends over 16 amino acids. CDR3 in DNA: TGTGCCAGCAGCGGTAGTTGGGACAGGCGCGACTATGGCTACACCTTC. It is translated as CASSGSWDRRDYGYTF.